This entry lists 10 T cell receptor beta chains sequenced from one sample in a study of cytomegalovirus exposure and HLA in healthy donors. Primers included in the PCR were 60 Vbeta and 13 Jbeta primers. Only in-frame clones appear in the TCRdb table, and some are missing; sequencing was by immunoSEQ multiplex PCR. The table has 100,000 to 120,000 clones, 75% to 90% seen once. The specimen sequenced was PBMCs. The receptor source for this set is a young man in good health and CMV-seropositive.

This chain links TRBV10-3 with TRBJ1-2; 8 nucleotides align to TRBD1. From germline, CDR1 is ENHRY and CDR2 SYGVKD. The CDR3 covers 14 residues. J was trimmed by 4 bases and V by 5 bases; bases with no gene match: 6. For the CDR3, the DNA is TGTGCCATCAGTCCGGGACAGGATGGCTATGGCTACACCTTC. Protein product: CAISPGQDGYGYTF.

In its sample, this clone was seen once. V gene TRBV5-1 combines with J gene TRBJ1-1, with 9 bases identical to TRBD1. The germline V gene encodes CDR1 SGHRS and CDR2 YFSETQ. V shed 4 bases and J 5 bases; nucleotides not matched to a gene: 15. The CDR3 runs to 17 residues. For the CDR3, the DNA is TGCGCCAGCAGCCTCCGGGACAGGGAGGAAAGGTATACTGAAGCTTTCTTT. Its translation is CASSLRDREERYTEAFF. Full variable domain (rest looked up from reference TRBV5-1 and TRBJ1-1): KAGVTQTPRYLIKTRGQQVTLSCSPISGHRSVSWYQQTPGQGLQFLFEYFSETQRNKGNFPGRFSGRQFSNSRSEMNVSTLELGDSALYLCASSLRDREERYTEAFFGQGTRLTVV.

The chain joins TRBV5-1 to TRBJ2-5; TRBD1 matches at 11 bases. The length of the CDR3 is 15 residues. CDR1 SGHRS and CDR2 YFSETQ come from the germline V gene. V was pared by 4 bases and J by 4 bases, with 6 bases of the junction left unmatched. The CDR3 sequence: CASSPRDRGIETQYF. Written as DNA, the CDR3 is TGCGCCAGCAGCCCGCGGGACAGGGGGATAGAGACCCAGTACTTC.

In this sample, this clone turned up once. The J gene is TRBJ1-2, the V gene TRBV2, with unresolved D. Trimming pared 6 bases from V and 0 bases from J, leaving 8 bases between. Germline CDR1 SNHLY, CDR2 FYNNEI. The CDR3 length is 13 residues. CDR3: CASRDLTNYGYTF. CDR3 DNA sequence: TGTGCCAGCAGGGACTTAACTAACTATGGCTACACCTTC.

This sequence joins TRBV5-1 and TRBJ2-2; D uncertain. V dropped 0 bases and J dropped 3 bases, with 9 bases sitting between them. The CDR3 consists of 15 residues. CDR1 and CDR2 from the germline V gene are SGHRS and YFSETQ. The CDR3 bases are TGCGCCAGCAGCTTGGTTAGCAGCGACACCGGGGAGCTGTTTTTT. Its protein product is CASSLVSSDTGELFF.

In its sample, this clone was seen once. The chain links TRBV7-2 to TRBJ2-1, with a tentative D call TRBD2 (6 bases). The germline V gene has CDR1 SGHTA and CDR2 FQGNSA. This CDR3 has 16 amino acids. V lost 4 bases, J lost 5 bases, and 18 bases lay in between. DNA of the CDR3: TGTGCCAGCAGCTCCGTGATCGGGGGAGGCGACAATGAGCAGTTCTTC. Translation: CASSSVIGGGDNEQFF.

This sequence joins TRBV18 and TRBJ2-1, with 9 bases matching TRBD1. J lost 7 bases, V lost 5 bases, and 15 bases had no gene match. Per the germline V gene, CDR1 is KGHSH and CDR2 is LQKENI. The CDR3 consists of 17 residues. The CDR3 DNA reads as TGTGCCAGCTCAGAATTTACAGGGGGCCCGCGCACGAATGAGCAGTTCTTC. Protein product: CASSEFTGGPRTNEQFF.

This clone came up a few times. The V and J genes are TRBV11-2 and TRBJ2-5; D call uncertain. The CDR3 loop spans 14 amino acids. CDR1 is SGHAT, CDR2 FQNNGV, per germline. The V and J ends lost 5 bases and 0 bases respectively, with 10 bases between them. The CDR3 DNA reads TGTGCCAGCAGCCCTAGAACACACCAAGAGACCCAGTACTTC. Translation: CASSPRTHQETQYF.

CDR3 loop: CASSTRTSGGAYNEQFF. The CDR3 DNA is TGTGCCAGCAGTACCCGGACTAGCGGGGGGGCCTACAATGAGCAGTTCTTC. The chain couples TRBV27 to TRBJ2-1; 15 nucleotides match TRBD2. V lost 5 bases to trimming and J lost 2 bases; unmatched junction nucleotides: 4. The CDR3 contains 17 residues. Germline V lookup: CDR1 MNHEY, CDR2 SMNVEV (reference sequence).

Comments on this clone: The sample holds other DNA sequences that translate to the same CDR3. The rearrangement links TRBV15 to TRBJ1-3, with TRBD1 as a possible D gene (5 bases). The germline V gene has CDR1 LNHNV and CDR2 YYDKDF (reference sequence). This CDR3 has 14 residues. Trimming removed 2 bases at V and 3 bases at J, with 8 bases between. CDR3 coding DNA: TGTGCCACCAGCAGACAGGGTAGTGGAAACACCATATATTTT. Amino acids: CATSRQGSGNTIYF.